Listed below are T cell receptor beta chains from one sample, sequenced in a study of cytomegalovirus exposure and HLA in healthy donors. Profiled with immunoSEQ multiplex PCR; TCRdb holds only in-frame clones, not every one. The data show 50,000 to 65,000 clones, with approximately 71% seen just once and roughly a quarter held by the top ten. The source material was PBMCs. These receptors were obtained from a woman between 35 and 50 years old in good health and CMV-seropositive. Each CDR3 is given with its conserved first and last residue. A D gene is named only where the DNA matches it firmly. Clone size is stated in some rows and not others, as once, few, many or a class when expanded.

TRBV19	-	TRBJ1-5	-	TGTGCCAGTACCTCAGGGGTAACAAGTCAGCCCCAGCATTTT	CASTSGVTSQPQHF
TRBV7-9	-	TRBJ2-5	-	TGTTCCAGCAGCCCGCAGGGGGAGACCCAGTACTTC	CSSSPQGETQYF
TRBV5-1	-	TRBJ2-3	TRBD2	TGCGCCAGCAGCACGGGACTAGCGGGGTCAGGCACAGATACGCAGTATTTT	CASSTGLAGSGTDTQYF
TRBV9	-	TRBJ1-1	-	TGTGCCAGCAGCCTCTCAGGCGGGGGGCCTGAAGCTTTCTTT	CASSLSGGGPEAFF
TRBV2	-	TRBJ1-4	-	TGTGCCACAAAAGGGGGTAGTAGTATGAAAAAACTGTTTTTT	CATKGGSSMKKLFF
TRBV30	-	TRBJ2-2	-	TGTGCCTGGGCCAGGGCCCGAACCGGGGAGCTGTTTTTT	CAWARARTGELFF
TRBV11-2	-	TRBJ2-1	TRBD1	TGTGCCAGCAGCCTAACCCACAGGGGGGCGGTGGATGAGCAGTTCTTC	CASSLTHRGAVDEQFF
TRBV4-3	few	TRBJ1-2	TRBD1	TGCGCCAGCAGCCGCAGCTCACAGGGGAACTATGGCTACACCTTC	CASSRSSQGNYGYTF
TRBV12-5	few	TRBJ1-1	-	TGTGCTAGTGGTTTGGACTCTTGGAACACTGAAGCTTTCTTT	CASGLDSWNTEAFF
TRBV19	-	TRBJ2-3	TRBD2	TGTGCCAGTTCCTCCGGGACTAGTACTAGCACAGATACGCAGTATTTT	CASSSGTSTSTDTQYF
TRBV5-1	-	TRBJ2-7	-	TGCGCCAGCAGCTTGTTCGGTGGACACTCGGGCAACGAGCAGTACTTC	CASSLFGGHSGNEQYF
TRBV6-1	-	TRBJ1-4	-	TGTGCCAGCAGTTGGAGGAATGAAAAACTGTTTTTT	CASSWRNEKLFF
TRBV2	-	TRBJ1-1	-	TGTGCCAGCAGTGCGGGTTCCAACACTGAAGCTTTCTTT	CASSAGSNTEAFF
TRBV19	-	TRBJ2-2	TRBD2	TGTGCCAGTAGTATAGACCGGGGACTAGCGGGGGACCTCACCGGGGAGCTGTTTTTT	CASSIDRGLAGDLTGELFF
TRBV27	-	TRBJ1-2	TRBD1	TGTGCCAGCAGTCCGGGACAGGGGTTCTATGGCTACACCTTC	CASSPGQGFYGYTF
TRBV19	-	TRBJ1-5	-	TGTGCCAGTAGTAACGACTGGCAGCCCCAGCATTTT	CASSNDWQPQHF
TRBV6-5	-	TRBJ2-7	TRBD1	TGTGCCAGCAGTCCACACGGGACAGGTCGTTACGAGCAGTACTTC	CASSPHGTGRYEQYF
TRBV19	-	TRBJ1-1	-	TGTGCCAGTAGTACTCGGACGGGCGGGACTGAAGCTTTCTTT	CASSTRTGGTEAFF
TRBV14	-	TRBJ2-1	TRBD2	TGTGCCAGCAGGCGTGTGCGGGGGGGTAACAATGAGCAGTTCTTC	CASRRVRGGNNEQFF
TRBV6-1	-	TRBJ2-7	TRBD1	TGTGCCACCTACGGGACGGGACAGAGCCCCTACGAGCAGTACTTC	CATYGTGQSPYEQYF
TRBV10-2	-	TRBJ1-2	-	TGCGCCAGCAGTGAGTTAGCAGGGGTTTCGTATGGCTACACCTTC	CASSELAGVSYGYTF
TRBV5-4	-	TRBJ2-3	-	TGTGCCAGCAGCTTGGTGGGGGGGCCTGATACGCAGTATTTT	CASSLVGGPDTQYF
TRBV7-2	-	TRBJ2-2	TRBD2	TGTGCCAGCAGCCGCACGGGGGGAGCCGGGGAGCTGTTTTTT	CASSRTGGAGELFF
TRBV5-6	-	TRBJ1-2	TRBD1	TGTGCCAGCAGCTTTGCGGGACAGGGCGACTATGGCTACACCTTC	CASSFAGQGDYGYTF
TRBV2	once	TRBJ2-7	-	TGTGCCAGCATTTCCATTGGGGCAGGGGGGACCTACGAGCAGTACTTC	CASISIGAGGTYEQYF
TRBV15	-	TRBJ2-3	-	TGTGCCACCAGCAGAGGAGAGGTAGATACGCAGTATTTT	CATSRGEVDTQYF
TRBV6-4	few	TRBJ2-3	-	TGTGCCAGCAGCTTGGAGGGGGCCACAGATACGCAGTATTTT	CASSLEGATDTQYF
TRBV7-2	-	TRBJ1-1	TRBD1	TGTGCCAGCAGCTTCCAGGGGGGTTTGAACACTGAAGCTTTCTTT	CASSFQGGLNTEAFF
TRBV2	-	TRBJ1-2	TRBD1	TGTGCCAGCAATACGGGACAGGGGTTCGACTATGGCTACACCTTC	CASNTGQGFDYGYTF